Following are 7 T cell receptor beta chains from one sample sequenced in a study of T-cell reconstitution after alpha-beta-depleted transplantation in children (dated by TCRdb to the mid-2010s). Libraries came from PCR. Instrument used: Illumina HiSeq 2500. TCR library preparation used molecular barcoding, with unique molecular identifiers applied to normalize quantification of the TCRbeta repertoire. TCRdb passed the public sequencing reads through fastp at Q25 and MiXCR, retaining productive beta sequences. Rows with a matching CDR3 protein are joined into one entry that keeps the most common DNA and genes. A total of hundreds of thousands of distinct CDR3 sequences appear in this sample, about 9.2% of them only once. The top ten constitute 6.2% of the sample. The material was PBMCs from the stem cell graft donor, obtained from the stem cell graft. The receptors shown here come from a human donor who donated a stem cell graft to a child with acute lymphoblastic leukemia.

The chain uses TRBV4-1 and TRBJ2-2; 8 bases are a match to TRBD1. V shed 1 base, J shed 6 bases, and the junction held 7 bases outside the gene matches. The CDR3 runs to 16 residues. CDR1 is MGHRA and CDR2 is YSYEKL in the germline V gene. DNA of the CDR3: TGCGCCAGCAGCCAAGTCCAGGACAGGGTTGCCGGGGAGCTGTTTTTT. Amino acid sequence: CASSQVQDRVAGELFF.

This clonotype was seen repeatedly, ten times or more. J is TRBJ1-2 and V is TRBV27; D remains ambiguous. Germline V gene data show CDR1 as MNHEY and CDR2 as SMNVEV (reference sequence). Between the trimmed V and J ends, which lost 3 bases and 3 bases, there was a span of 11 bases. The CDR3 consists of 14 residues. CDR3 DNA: TGTGCCAGCAGTTTCGCGGGGTCGGACTATGGCTACACCTTC. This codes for CASSFAGSDYGYTF.

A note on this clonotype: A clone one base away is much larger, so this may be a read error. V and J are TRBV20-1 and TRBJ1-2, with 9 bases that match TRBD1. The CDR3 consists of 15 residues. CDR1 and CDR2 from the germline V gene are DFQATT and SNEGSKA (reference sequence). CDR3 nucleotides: TGCTGTGCTAGAGACCCGGGACAGGGCTTCTATGGCTACACCTTC. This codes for CCARDPGQGFYGYTF.

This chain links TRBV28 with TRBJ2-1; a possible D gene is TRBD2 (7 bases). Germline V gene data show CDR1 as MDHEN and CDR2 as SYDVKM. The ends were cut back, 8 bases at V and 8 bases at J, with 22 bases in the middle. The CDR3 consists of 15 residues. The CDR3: CASSGGGAVIDEQFF. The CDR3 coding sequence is TGTGCCAGCTCTGGGGGGGGGGCCGTTATAGATGAGCAGTTCTTC.

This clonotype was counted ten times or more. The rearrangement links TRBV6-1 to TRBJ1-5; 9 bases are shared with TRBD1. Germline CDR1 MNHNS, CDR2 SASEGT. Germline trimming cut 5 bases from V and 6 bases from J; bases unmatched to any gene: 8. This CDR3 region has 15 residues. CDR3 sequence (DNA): TGTGCCAGCAGTCCCAACAGGGGGCTAGTTCAGCCCCAGCATTTT. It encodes CASSPNRGLVQPQHF.

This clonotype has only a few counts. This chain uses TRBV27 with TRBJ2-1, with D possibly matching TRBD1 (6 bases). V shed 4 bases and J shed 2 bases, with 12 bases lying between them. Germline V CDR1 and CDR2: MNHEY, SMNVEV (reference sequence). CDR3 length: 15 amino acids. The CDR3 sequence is CASSSRGAPYNEQFF. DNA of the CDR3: TGTGCCAGCAGTTCCAGGGGAGCACCCTACAATGAGCAGTTCTTC.

The CDR3 loop reads CASSRPGGGIHEQFF. DNA of the CDR3: TGTGCCAGCAGCCGACCCGGCGGGGGGATCCATGAGCAGTTCTTC. The genes are TRBV7-8 and TRBJ2-1, with 8 bases matching TRBD2. Looked up from germline, CDR1 is SGHVS and CDR2 is FQNEAQ. V trimming: 5 bases; J trimming: 8 bases; junction bases outside the gene matches: 11. The CDR3 length is 15 residues.